This T cell receptor (beta chain) is from a study of post-analysis software for immune sequencing data. Worth noting for this clonotype: What it binds is not known.

Study-wide points: There was significantly lower normalized Chao1 diversity in multiple sclerosis patients than in controls. When patients were compared with controls, 4 or 5 TRBV segments were more frequent, TRBV5-6, TRBV5-1 and TRBV20-1 among them.

Incorporated into the TCR beta cDNA libraries were unique molecular identifiers, which served to reduce PCR and sequencing biases. Each CDR3 protein gets one entry after TCRdb re-called the PCR reads with MiXCR. Among fewer than 850,000 distinct CDR3 sequences, 25% to 30% were seen once, and the ten largest hold more than 0.45%. Germline V CDR1 and CDR2: MNHEY, SMNVEV (reference sequence). The CDR3 runs 14 residues. V was clipped by 2 bases and J by 5 bases, with 9 bases between them. This sequence originates from a girl aged 10-17 years with multiple sclerosis. The chain carries TRBV27 and TRBJ1-4; D not resolved. The sequenced material came from blood. DNA for the CDR3: TGTGCCAGCAGTTTAAGACGGAGCAATGAAAAACTGTTTTTT. Translating it yields CASSLRRSNEKLFF.